Listed below are T cell receptor beta chains from one sample, sequenced in a study of blood T cell repertoires in COVID-19. Clones were read by immunoSEQ multiplex PCR, and TCRdb kept only the in-frame ones, dropping some. This sample carries 350,000 to 450,000 clones, 65% to 90% of them seen once, and the ten largest clones take about 7.1%. Sequences were obtained from peripheral blood. Receptors originate from a woman in her sixties with COVID-19, enrolled during active disease. CDR3s include the opening cysteine and the closing phenylalanine or tryptophan. A D gene is named only where the DNA matches it firmly. A clone size is listed for some rows: how often the clone was seen (once, few, many), or a class if it is expanded.

v_gene	abundance	j_gene	d_gene	CDR3aa	CDR3nt
TRBV19	NA	TRBJ2-3	TRBD2	CASSMAGVTDTQYF	TGTGCCAGTAGTATGGCGGGGGTCACAGATACGCAGTATTTT
TRBV7-8	NA	TRBJ2-7	TRBD1	CASSLDRGSYEQYF	TGTGCCAGCAGCTTGGACAGGGGCTCCTACGAGCAGTACTTC
TRBV12-5	NA	TRBJ2-5	NA	CASGLVREETQYF	TGTGCTAGTGGTTTGGTACGGGAGGAGACCCAGTACTTC
TRBV12-3/TRBV12-4	NA	TRBJ1-5	NA	CASSPGQGQPQHF	TGTGCCAGCAGTCCGGGTCAGGGACAGCCCCAGCATTTT
TRBV13	NA	TRBJ2-1	NA	CASSPRGGESYNEQFF	TGTGCCAGCAGCCCCCGGGGAGGTGAGTCCTACAATGAGCAGTTCTTC
TRBV5-4	once	TRBJ2-1	TRBD2	CASSLGGGFPNEQFF	TGTGCCAGCAGCTTGGGCGGGGGGTTCCCAAATGAGCAGTTCTTC
TRBV18	NA	TRBJ2-7	TRBD1	CASSSGTGGGYEQYF	TGTGCCAGCTCATCGGGGACAGGGGGCGGGTACGAGCAGTACTTC
TRBV5-1	NA	TRBJ2-3	NA	CASSSEVGAQADTQYF	TGCGCCAGCAGCTCCGAGGTTGGGGCGCAGGCAGATACGCAGTATTTT
TRBV9	NA	TRBJ1-6	NA	CASSVAGGGDSPLHF	TGTGCCAGCAGCGTAGCTGGGGGGGGCGATTCACCCCTCCACTTT
TRBV11-2	NA	TRBJ2-2	TRBD2	CASSRTSGAGELFF	TGTGCCAGCAGCCGGACTAGTGGGGCCGGGGAGCTGTTTTTT
TRBV19	NA	TRBJ1-5	NA	CASSSTRDYRDLPQHF	TGTGCCAGTAGTTCCACAAGGGACTACCGCGATCTTCCCCAGCATTTT
TRBV30	NA	TRBJ2-7	NA	CAWSLEGGPYEQYF	TGTGCCTGGAGTTTGGAGGGTGGGCCCTACGAGCAGTACTTC
TRBV2	NA	TRBJ2-5	TRBD2	CASSGTSGVGETQYF	TGTGCCAGCAGCGGGACTAGCGGGGTAGGGGAGACCCAGTACTTC
TRBV16	NA	TRBJ2-7	NA	CASTTGGYEQYF	TGTGCCAGCACCACCGGGGGCTACGAGCAGTACTTC
TRBV5-4	NA	TRBJ1-3	NA	CASSEGGFSGNTIYF	TGTGCCAGCAGCGAGGGGGGGTTCTCTGGAAACACCATATATTTT
TRBV27	NA	TRBJ2-1	NA	CASRPGWPGNEQFF	TGTGCCAGCAGGCCGGGATGGCCTGGCAATGAGCAGTTCTTC
TRBV10-3	NA	TRBJ1-2	TRBD1	CAINPGQGANYGYTF	TGTGCCATCAACCCTGGACAGGGCGCTAACTATGGCTACACCTTC
TRBV19	NA	TRBJ1-5	TRBD1	CASRRTGGVQPQHF	TGTGCCAGTAGACGGACAGGGGGCGTTCAGCCCCAGCATTTT
TRBV5-1	few	TRBJ2-7	NA	CASSLGAYPSYEQYF	TGCGCCAGCAGCTTGGGGGCGTACCCCTCCTACGAGCAGTACTTC